This T cell receptor beta chain was recorded in a study of blood T cell repertoires in COVID-19. Study details: COVID-19 samples, acute and convalescent, were from the United States, Italy and Spain. T cells, B-cell-depleted T cells, or PBMCs provided the cDNA or gDNA that served as material.

From germline, CDR1 is LGHDT and CDR2 YNNKEL (reference sequence). The CDR3 runs to 15 residues. The germline V and J ends were trimmed by 3 bases and 4 bases, with 12 bases remaining between them. Original processing methods: Nucleated cell counts were estimated from reference gene primer amplification. Using immunoSEQ multiplex PCR, the repertoire was profiled, and TCRdb retains in-frame clones only, with some absent. V, J and clone size derive from that table, while D and trimming were established from the DNA sequence. The sample includes 200,000 to 250,000 clones, 88% of them seen just once. The source material was peripheral blood. The chain employs TRBV3-1 (or the pseudogene TRBV3-2) and TRBJ2-2; the D gene is possibly TRBD2 (6 bases). The source is a woman aged 55-69 years with acute or convalescent COVID-19. The CDR3 region is CASSHSGAGTGELFF. As DNA, the CDR3 is TGTGCCAGCAGCCACTCGGGAGCTGGCACCGGGGAGCTGTTTTTT.